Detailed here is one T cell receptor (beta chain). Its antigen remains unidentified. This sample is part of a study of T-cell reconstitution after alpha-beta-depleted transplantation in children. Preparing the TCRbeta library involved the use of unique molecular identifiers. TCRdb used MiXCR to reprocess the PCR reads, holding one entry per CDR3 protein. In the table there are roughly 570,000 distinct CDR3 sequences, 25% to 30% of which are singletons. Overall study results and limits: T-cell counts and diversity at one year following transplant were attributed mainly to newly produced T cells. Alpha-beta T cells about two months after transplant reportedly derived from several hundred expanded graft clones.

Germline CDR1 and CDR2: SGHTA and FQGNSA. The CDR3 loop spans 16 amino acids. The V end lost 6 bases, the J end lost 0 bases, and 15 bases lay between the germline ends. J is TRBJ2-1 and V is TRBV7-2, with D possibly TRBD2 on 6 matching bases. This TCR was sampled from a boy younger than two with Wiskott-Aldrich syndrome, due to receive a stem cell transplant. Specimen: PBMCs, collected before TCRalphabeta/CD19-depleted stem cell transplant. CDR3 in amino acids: CASSPEGTLSYNEQFF. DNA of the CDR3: TGTGCCAGCAGTCCTGAGGGGACTCTCTCCTACAATGAGCAGTTCTTC.